This T cell receptor beta chain was retrieved from a study of early T cells in non-severe SARS-CoV-2 infection. The CDR3 is made up of 18 amino acids. J was trimmed by 0 bases and V by 4 bases; bases with no gene match: 5. Germline lookup yields CDR1 SGHRS and CDR2 YFSETQ. Unique molecular identifiers were added to individual cDNA molecules. Using its own MiXCR run on the 5' RACE reads, TCRdb lists one record per CDR3 protein. The sample gives 40,000 to 50,000 distinct CDR3 sequences, 11% of which show up once; 20% to 25% is in the top ten. Sequenced material: whole blood. The origin of this receptor is an adult who was a healthcare worker with PCR-confirmed SARS-CoV-2 infection or an uninfected control (not recorded which). This chain uses TRBV5-1 with TRBJ2-4; the match to TRBD2 covers 15 bases. For the CDR3, the DNA is TGCGCCAGCAGCGTTGGGACTAGCGGGAGGCTAGCCAAAAACATTCAGTACTTC. Translated: CASSVGTSGRLAKNIQYF.